Presented here are 8 T cell receptor beta chains from one specimen sequenced in a study of naive and memory T cell subsets listed by TCRdb under 2017. Library construction relied on UMI-ligation and nested PCR. Sequenced using an Illumina MiSeq. The beta constant-region primer was an equimolar mix of two oligonucleotides covering both TRBC1 and TRBC2. The public sequencing data were trimmed at Q25 with fastp and processed into clonotypes with MiXCR by TCRdb, which kept only in-frame beta chains. Each CDR3 protein gets just one entry, which takes the most common genes and DNA from the rows behind it. Recorded for this sample are around 40,000 distinct CDR3 sequences; about an eighth of them occurred a single time. The biggest ten clones account for around 21% of the sample. The source material was effector memory CD4+ T cells from blood. The cell subset or site tag for this specimen amounts to: effector memory, CD45RA- CD27-. These receptor sequences come from a human donor in good health.

For this clonotype: Just one base apart from a much larger clone, this may be a read error. V is TRBV2 and J is TRBJ2-1; D is possibly TRBD2 (5 bases). Germline assignment: CDR1 SNHLY and CDR2 FYNNEI. The CDR3 sequence is 15 residues long. In DNA form, the CDR3 reads TGTGCCAGCAGTGCGGGGATGGCTGCCTACAATGGGCAGTTCTTC. It is translated as CASSAGMAAYNGQFF.

This clonotype has at least ten counts. The chain is built from TRBV5-4 and TRBJ2-7; D might be TRBD2 (7 bases). V lost 4 bases to trimming and J lost 3 bases, with 14 bases between them. This CDR3 is built from 14 residues. CDR1 is SGHNT, CDR2 YYREEE, per germline (reference sequence). This chain's CDR3 is CASSPRGQGYEQYF. CDR3 in DNA: TGTGCCAGCAGCCCGCGGGGGCAGGGCTACGAGCAGTACTTC.

This clonotype was counted only a few times. The V and J genes are TRBV12-3 or TRBV12-4 and TRBJ2-7; 12 positions agree with TRBD2. With V trimmed by 6 bases and J by 0 bases, 0 bases remained unmatched. CDR3 size: 14 residues. CDR3 sequence: CASRTSGSSYEQYF. CDR3 nucleotide sequence: TGTGCCAGCAGGACTAGCGGGAGCTCCTACGAGCAGTACTTC.

There are a few counts of this clonotype. The rearrangement uses TRBV7-9 and TRBJ2-7, with TRBD2 matching 7 bases. The CDR3 length is 15 residues. V lost 2 bases and J lost 3; bases outside the gene matches: 7. Per the germline V gene, CDR1 is SEHNR and CDR2 is FQNEAQ (reference sequence). CDR3 loop: CASSLLRTSHYEQYF. CDR3 sequence (DNA): TGTGCCAGCAGCTTACTAAGGACTAGTCACTACGAGCAGTACTTC.

The V gene is TRBV5-6, the J gene TRBJ2-1; D not resolved. The germline CDR1 and CDR2 sequences are SGHDT and YYEEEE. The length of the CDR3 is 12 residues. V dropped 3 bases and J dropped 6 bases, with 7 bases sitting between them. The CDR3, as DNA: TGTGCCAGCAGCTGGATCTTCAATGAGCAGTTCTTC. Its protein is CASSWIFNEQFF. The whole variable domain, remainder taken from reference TRBV5-6 and TRBJ2-1, is DAGVTQSPTHLIKTRGQQVTLRCSPKSGHDTVSWYQQALGQGPQFIFQYYEEEERQRGNFPDRFSGHQFPNYSSELNVNALLLGDSALYLCASSWIFNEQFFGPGTRLTVL.

There are many counts of this clonotype. The gene calls are TRBV5-1 and TRBJ2-3; the match to TRBD2 covers 8 bases. The germline V gene encodes CDR1 SGHRS and CDR2 YFSETQ. The CDR3 runs to 14 residues. V lost 4 bases and J lost 6; bases outside the gene matches: 7. DNA of the CDR3: TGCGCCAGCAGCACGGGGGGGCCCGGGGATACGCAGTATTTT. It translates to CASSTGGPGDTQYF.

This chain connects TRBV9 to TRBJ1-1; D unclear. The V gene lost 0 bases and the J gene lost 1 base, with 7 bases spanning the gap. The CDR3 spans 14 residues. In germline, CDR1 is SGDLS, CDR2 YYNGEE. In nucleotides, the CDR3 is TGTGCCAGCAGCGTAGGCGTGGGGAACACTGAAGCTTTCTTT. This translates into CASSVGVGNTEAFF. The entire variable domain, with the rest obtained from reference TRBV9 and TRBJ1-1, is as follows: DSGVTQTPKHLITATGQRVTLRCSPRSGDLSVYWYQQSLDQGLQFLIQYYNGEERAKGNILERFSAQQFPDLHSELNLSSLELGDSALYFCASSVGVGNTEAFFGQGTRLTVV.

This clonotype showed up just a few times. The chain employs TRBV5-6 and TRBJ2-2; possibly TRBD1 or TRBD2 for D (5 bases each). The CDR3 has 16 residues. Germline loops: CDR1 SGHDT, CDR2 YYEEEE. Trimming left V 5 bases short and J 5 bases short, with 19 bases between. CDR3 loop: CASRWNRDQRTGELFF. For the CDR3, the DNA is TGTGCCAGCAGATGGAACCGGGACCAAAGGACCGGGGAGCTGTTTTTT.